These 20 T cell receptor beta chains came from one sample sequenced in a study of regulatory T cells in long-lasting Graves disease. Arm-PCR with iRepertoire HTBI primers amplified the CDR3 regions for these TCR beta libraries. TCRdb redid the calling of the multiplex PCR reads with MiXCR, one entry per CDR3 protein. The sample lists approximately 540,000 distinct CDR3 sequences; around 11% were seen once. Stated time point: newly diagnosed GD, antithyroid drugs for less than 3 months. The TCR library was prepared using RNA isolated from PBMCs. This sample was shared with a second study, whose subject was T cells in Graves' hyperthyroidism and ophthalmopathy.

The sample here was peripheral blood mononuclear cells (PBMCs), taken at new diagnosis, from a patient treated with antithyroid drugs. The receptors derive from a woman younger than 45 with Graves disease.

Many counts were recorded for this clonotype. This chain connects TRBV11-2 to TRBJ1-3; TRBD1 is a possible D gene (5 bases). CDR1 SGHAT and CDR2 FQNNGV come from the germline V gene. The CDR3 totals 15 residues. The V end lost 5 bases, the J end lost 0 bases, and 11 bases lay between the germline ends. The CDR3 here is CASSLGTVSGNTIYF. As DNA, the CDR3 is TGTGCCAGCAGCCTAGGGACGGTCTCTGGAAACACCATATATTTT.

This clonotype was counted between two and nine times. This chain uses TRBV18 with TRBJ2-7; D not resolved. The germline CDR1 and CDR2 sequences are KGHSH and LQKENI. This CDR3 contains 16 residues. Trimming removed 2 bases at V and 3 bases at J, with 17 bases between. The CDR3 is CASSPIYGQDFYEQYF. CDR3 DNA sequence: TGTGCCAGCTCACCAATCTATGGGCAAGACTTCTACGAGCAGTACTTC.

This clonotype was detected ten times or more. The chain carries TRBV11-3 and TRBJ2-3; 13 bases are shared with TRBD2. The CDR3 extends over 15 amino acids. Germline CDR1 reads SGHNT; CDR2 reads YENEEA. After removal of 7 bases from V and 5 bases from J, the junction contained 6 bases not matched to a gene. This CDR3 reads CASKGTSGNKDTQYF. The DNA of the CDR3 is TGTGCCAGCAAAGGGACTAGCGGGAATAAAGATACGCAGTATTTT.

V is TRBV7-9 and J is TRBJ2-3, with TRBD1 matching 8 bases. J lost 13 bases, V lost 4 bases, and 4 bases had no gene match. The germline V gene has CDR1 SEHNR and CDR2 FQNEAQ (reference sequence). The CDR3 runs 11 residues. CDR3 coding DNA: TGTGCCAGCAGCTCACCAGGGGGCGAGTATTTT. As protein: CASSSPGGEYF.

V is TRBV5-1 and J is TRBJ2-1; TRBD1 aligns across 9 bases. Unmatched junction bases numbered 11, after V lost 4 bases and J lost 6 bases. This CDR3 spans 16 amino acids. Germline loops: CDR1 SGHRS, CDR2 YFSETQ. The CDR3 nucleotides are TGCGCCAGCAGCCCAAGCCAGGACAGGGGTGGCAATGAGCAGTTCTTC. Translated: CASSPSQDRGGNEQFF.

This clonotype has only a few counts. V gene TRBV30 combines with J gene TRBJ1-2; no clear D. The CDR3 extends over 13 amino acids. V gave up 3 bases and J gave up 0 bases, with 8 bases separating them. Germline CDR1 reads GTSNPN; CDR2 reads SVGIG (reference sequence). The chain's CDR3 is CAWSLVANYGYTF. The CDR3 bases are TGTGCCTGGAGCCTCGTCGCTAACTATGGCTACACCTTC.

CDR3 in DNA: TGTGCCAGCAGTTTATTCCGACAGGTGGGTTTTGAAGCTTTCTTT. Its protein is CASSLFRQVGFEAFF. The chain joins TRBV28 to TRBJ1-1, with D possibly being TRBD1 (6 bases). Germline CDR1 and CDR2: MDHEN and SYDVKM. Trimming cost V 1 base and J 7 bases, with 16 bases left between them. The CDR3 loop spans 15 amino acids.

The rearrangement uses TRBV7-2 and TRBJ2-2, with a weak D call TRBD1 (7 bases). Trimming stripped 5 bases from V and 6 bases from J, with 19 bases between. This CDR3 has 16 amino acids. Per the germline V gene, CDR1 is SGHTA and CDR2 is FQGNSA. Here the CDR3 reads CASSPGADRVSGELFF. The CDR3 DNA reads as TGTGCCAGCAGCCCGGGGGCCGACAGGGTTTCCGGGGAGCTGTTTTTT. The entire variable domain, with the rest obtained from reference TRBV7-2 and TRBJ2-2, is as follows: GAGVSQSPSNKVTEKGKDVELRCDPISGHTALYWYRQSLGQGLEFLIYFQGNSAPDKSGLPSDRFSAERTGGSVSTLTIQRTQQEDSAVYLCASSPGADRVSGELFFGEGSRLTVL.

The chain combines TRBV7-2 with TRBJ2-7; TRBD2 matches at 8 bases. The CDR3 is 14 residues long. V lost 5 bases to trimming and J lost 2 bases; unmatched junction nucleotides: 5. Germline lookup yields CDR1 SGHTA and CDR2 FQGNSA. The CDR3 sequence: CASSQTGLAYEQYF. CDR3 DNA sequence: TGTGCCAGCAGCCAAACGGGACTAGCCTACGAGCAGTACTTC.

This clonotype was counted ten times or more. CDR3 sequence: CASLSGSSPYNEQFF. For the CDR3, the DNA is TGTGCCAGCCTATCCGGGAGCTCCCCCTACAATGAGCAGTTCTTC. The J gene is TRBJ2-1, the V gene TRBV7-9, with D possibly being TRBD2 (6 bases). CDR3 length: 15 amino acids. V lost 8 bases, J lost 2 bases, and 16 bases lay in between. Germline-derived CDR1 and CDR2 are SEHNR and FQNEAQ (reference sequence).

This clonotype was detected ten times or more. As DNA, the CDR3 is TGTGCCAGCAGCTTAGAATTCGGGACAGGCCCCTACGAGCAGTACTTC. It yields the protein CASSLEFGTGPYEQYF. This chain connects TRBV11-2 to TRBJ2-7; TRBD1 aligns across 8 bases. V lost 0 bases and J lost 2; bases outside the gene matches: 6. The CDR3 is 16 amino acids. Germline CDR1 and CDR2: SGHAT and FQNNGV.

The V call is TRBV30, the J call TRBJ2-1; D possibly corresponds to TRBD2 (5 bases). Trimming pared 0 bases from V and 0 bases from J, leaving 15 bases between. CDR3 length equals 17 residues. Germline-derived CDR1 and CDR2 are GTSNPN and SVGIG (reference sequence). The CDR3 sequence is CAWSVSRLAFSYNEQFF. CDR3 nucleotides: TGTGCCTGGAGTGTAAGCCGTCTAGCATTCTCCTACAATGAGCAGTTCTTC.

J is TRBJ2-3 and V is TRBV6-2 or TRBV6-3; no firm D call. There are 14 residues in the CDR3. V lost 0 bases and J 2 bases, leaving 6 bases between the germline ends. Germline CDR1 MNHEY, CDR2 SVGEGT. CDR3 sequence reads: CASSYSMTTDTQYF. The DNA of the CDR3 is TGTGCCAGCAGTTACTCGATGACCACAGATACGCAGTATTTT.

Many counts were recorded for this clonotype. The chain links TRBV7-9 to TRBJ2-3, with D perhaps given as TRBD1 or TRBD2 (5 bases each). Trimming stripped 1 base from V and 3 bases from J, with 8 bases between. Germline V gives CDR1 SEHNR, CDR2 FQNEAQ (reference sequence). The CDR3 totals 14 residues. CDR3 in DNA: TGTGCCAGCAGCTTAGAAGAGGGGACAGATACGCAGTATTTT. As protein: CASSLEEGTDTQYF.

About this clonotype itself: A much larger clone differs by one base, so this may be a read error. The V call is TRBV4-2, the J call TRBJ2-1, with no clear D. The CDR3 sequence is 15 residues long. The V gene lost 3 bases and the J gene lost 10 bases, with 19 bases spanning the gap. Germline V lookup: CDR1 LGHNA, CDR2 YNFKEQ. In nucleotides, the CDR3 is TGTGCCAGCAGCCAGGCCGATGACACGTCCTACGAGCAGTTCTTC. Its translation is CASSQADDTSYEQFF.

The genes are TRBV9 and TRBJ1-2, with 7 bases fitting TRBD1. Germline CDR1 and CDR2: SGDLS and YYNGEE. There are 15 residues in the CDR3. V shed 0 bases, J shed 5 bases, and the junction held 7 bases outside the gene matches. The CDR3 DNA reads as TGTGCCAGCAGCGTAGGGGTCAGGGGGGGGTATGGCTACACCTTC. It translates to CASSVGVRGGYGYTF.

This clonotype was observed at least ten times. The chain links TRBV5-1 to TRBJ1-4; no clear D. Between the trimmed V and J ends, which lost 0 bases and 7 bases, there was a span of 7 bases. This CDR3 is 13 amino acids long. Germline V lookup: CDR1 SGHRS, CDR2 YFSETQ. CDR3 in amino acids: CASSLGTREKLFF. CDR3 sequence (DNA): TGCGCCAGCAGCTTGGGAACCCGTGAAAAACTGTTTTTT.

This clonotype was seen repeatedly, ten times or more. This chain links TRBV27 with TRBJ1-1; maybe TRBD1 (6 bases). There are 13 residues in the CDR3. V lost 5 bases and J 4 bases, leaving 11 bases between the germline ends. The germline CDR1 and CDR2 sequences are MNHEY and SMNVEV (reference sequence). The CDR3 sequence: CASSPTGRTEAFF. Here the CDR3 DNA reads TGTGCCAGCAGTCCTACAGGGCGCACTGAAGCTTTCTTT.

This clonotype has ten or more counts. The V gene is TRBV28, the J gene TRBJ2-7; TRBD2 might be the D (6 bases). Trimming took 3 bases from V and 6 from J, leaving 18 bases between them. Germline V gene lookup returns CDR1 MDHEN and CDR2 SYDVKM. The CDR3 sequence is 15 residues long. CDR3 sequence: CASSFLSGVLLEQYF. CDR3 in DNA: TGTGCCAGCAGTTTTTTGTCGGGAGTGTTGCTCGAGCAGTACTTC.

V is TRBV18 and J is TRBJ2-1; 14 bases are a match to TRBD2. V dropped 9 bases and J dropped 10; count of bases not matched to a gene: 14. The CDR3 is 16 residues long. Germline V gene lookup returns CDR1 KGHSH and CDR2 LQKENI. Here the CDR3 DNA reads TGTGCCAGATCGTCCGGGACTAGCGGGAGATCGGGGGAGCAGTTCTTC. Protein sequence: CARSSGTSGRSGEQFF.